These 21 T cell receptor beta chains were sequenced from one sample in a study of siplizumab effects on memory and regulatory T cells. Measured with immunoSEQ multiplex PCR; TCRdb has only the in-frame clones, and not every one. The sample holds tens of thousands of clones, just over 90% seen once. The specimen sequenced was CD8+ T cells sorted from blood. The source of these receptors is a human donor in good health.

The sample holds one count of this clone. The rearrangement joins TRBV5-6 to TRBJ2-7, with D possibly TRBD1 on 6 matching bases. CDR1 and CDR2 (germline): SGHDT, YYEEEE. The CDR3 has 12 amino acids. Trimming cost V 4 bases and J 5 bases, with 10 bases left between them. The CDR3, as DNA: TGTGCCAGCAGCCCGAACAGGGACGAGCAGTACTTC. Protein product: CASSPNRDEQYF.

V usage is TRBV27 and J usage is TRBJ1-1, with TRBD1 matching over 7 bases. The CDR3 covers 14 residues. V shed 6 bases and J 6 bases; nucleotides not matched to a gene: 10. The germline V gene has CDR1 MNHEY and CDR2 SMNVEV (reference sequence). The CDR3 sequence: CASSLIQGHPEAFF. CDR3 in DNA: TGTGCCAGCAGCTTGATACAGGGGCATCCTGAAGCTTTCTTT.

V and J are TRBV5-4 and TRBJ1-3, with unresolved D. Looked up from germline, CDR1 is SGHNT and CDR2 is YYREEE (reference sequence). The CDR3 length is 14 residues. V lost 0 bases and J 4 bases, leaving 8 bases between the germline ends. The CDR3 here is CASSLGRSGNTIYF. In DNA form, the CDR3 reads TGTGCCAGCAGCTTGGGACGGAGCGGAAACACCATATATTTT.

The chain uses TRBV19 and TRBJ2-1; D uncertain. CDR1 and CDR2 from the germline V gene are LNHDA and SQIVND (reference sequence). V lost 2 bases and J lost 0, with 2 bases in between. This CDR3 is 13 amino acids long. The CDR3, as DNA: TGTGCCAGTAGTATAAGCTCCTACAATGAGCAGTTCTTC. Protein product: CASSISSYNEQFF.

V usage is TRBV5-6 and J usage is TRBJ1-1, with D possibly TRBD1 on 6 matching bases. V lost 6 bases, J lost 4 bases, and 19 bases lay in between. This CDR3 has 15 residues. CDR1 is SGHDT and CDR2 is YYEEEE in the germline V gene. The CDR3 DNA reads TGTGCCAGCAACATTCTCAGAGGGGGGGGCACTGAAGCTTTCTTT. Residues: CASNILRGGGTEAFF.

V usage is TRBV21-1 and J usage is TRBJ1-1; the tabulated D call, TRBD1, remains unverified against the DNA. TRBV21-1 is given as a pseudogene. This CDR3 spans 13 amino acids. In DNA, the CDR3 is TGTGCCAGCGGGGACAGGATGAACACTGAAGCTTTCTTT. This codes for CASGDRMNTEAFF.

The genes are TRBV28 and TRBJ2-4; 7 nucleotides match TRBD1. The V gene's germline CDR1 is MDHEN and CDR2 SYDVKM. The CDR3 has 15 amino acids. Trimming at V came to 6 bases and at J to 0 bases, leaving 5 bases not matched to a gene. CDR3 in DNA: TGTGCCAGCAGAAGACAGGGATTAGCCAAAAACATTCAGTACTTC. Translating it yields CASRRQGLAKNIQYF.

The CDR3, as DNA: TGTGCCAGCAGCTTGGGGTCCGTAGACGCTGAAGCTTTCTTT. Its protein is CASSLGSVDAEAFF. This sequence joins TRBV5-5 and TRBJ1-1, with no clear D. Between the trimmed V and J ends, which lost 0 bases and 6 bases, there was a span of 12 bases. Germline lookup yields CDR1 SGHKS and CDR2 YYEKEE (reference sequence). The CDR3 has 14 amino acids.

This CDR3 reads CASSDSMNTEAFF. The CDR3, as DNA: TGTGCCAGCAGTGACAGTATGAACACTGAAGCTTTCTTT. The chain has TRBV6-4 and TRBJ1-1; unclear D gene. V lost 2 bases to trimming and J lost 0 bases, with 4 bases between them. The CDR3 loop spans 13 amino acids. The germline V gene encodes CDR1 MRHNA and CDR2 SNTAGT.

This clone was observed once. This chain uses TRBV7-8 with TRBJ2-3, with 13 bases identical to TRBD2. V was pared by 5 bases and J by 5 bases, with 4 bases of the junction left unmatched. This CDR3 comprises 15 residues. Germline V CDR1 and CDR2: SGHVS, FQNEAQ. In nucleotides, the CDR3 is TGTGCCAGCAGCGGACTAGCGGGGGCGGGAGATACGCAGTATTTT. Amino acids: CASSGLAGAGDTQYF.

This clone is a singleton in its sample. The chain links TRBV9 to TRBJ2-7; D is possibly TRBD2 (7 bases). Per the germline V gene, CDR1 is SGDLS and CDR2 is YYNGEE. The germline V and J ends were trimmed by 0 bases and 3 bases, with 10 bases remaining between them. The CDR3 is 14 residues long. In nucleotides, the CDR3 is TGTGCCAGCAGCGTAGAGGGGGGGTACTACGAGCAGTACTTC. This sequence encodes CASSVEGGYYEQYF. The full variable domain, completed using reference TRBV9 and TRBJ2-7, is DSGVTQTPKHLITATGQRVTLRCSPRSGDLSVYWYQQSLDQGLQFLIQYYNGEERAKGNILERFSAQQFPDLHSELNLSSLELGDSALYFCASSVEGGYYEQYFGPGTRLTVT.

V and J are TRBV27 and TRBJ1-1; 8 bases line up with TRBD1. The germline V gene has CDR1 MNHEY and CDR2 SMNVEV (reference sequence). V shed 6 bases and J 11 bases; nucleotides not matched to a gene: 11. The CDR3 is made up of 13 amino acids. DNA of the CDR3: TGTGCCAGCAGATTCAACAGGGGGTCTTTGGCTTTCTTT. Its translation: CASRFNRGSLAFF.

The CDR3 reads CSVELLGEQFF. CDR3 DNA sequence: TGCAGCGTTGAGCTGTTGGGCGAGCAGTTCTTC. This chain joins TRBV29-1 and TRBJ2-1; D is undetermined. The CDR3 is made up of 11 amino acids. Trimming removed 3 bases from V and 10 bases from J, with 10 bases in between. Germline CDR1 and CDR2: SQVTM and ANQGSEA.

The gene calls are TRBV9 and TRBJ2-2; no clear D. V was trimmed by 0 bases and J by 7 bases, leaving 4 bases between them. The CDR3 has 12 residues. Germline V lookup: CDR1 SGDLS, CDR2 YYNGEE. The CDR3 loop reads CASSVAGGELFF. CDR3 bases: TGTGCCAGCAGCGTAGCGGGCGGGGAGCTGTTTTTT.

The V call is TRBV7-8, the J call TRBJ2-3; unclear D gene. The CDR3 has 17 residues. Germline assignment: CDR1 SGHVS and CDR2 FQNEAQ. With 0 bases removed from V and 2 bases from J, the gap between germline ends came to 15 bases. CDR3 sequence (DNA): TGTGCCAGCAGCTTAGCGTATGGACCTGGGGACACAGATACGCAGTATTTT. The encoded protein is CASSLAYGPGDTDTQYF.

CDR3 sequence (DNA): TGTGCCAGCAACGGACAAGGGGGCGCCTACAATGAGCAGTTCTTC. Translating gives CASNGQGGAYNEQFF. The chain uses TRBV6-5 and TRBJ2-1; TRBD1 aligns across 7 bases. J gave up 2 bases and V 7 bases, and 8 bases lay outside the gene matches. This CDR3 is built from 15 residues. Per the germline V gene, CDR1 is MNHEY and CDR2 is SVGAGI.

V gene TRBV19 combines with J gene TRBJ2-5, with D possibly TRBD1 on 5 matching bases. The CDR3 has 14 amino acids. Germline V CDR1 and CDR2: LNHDA, SQIVND (reference sequence). V shed 9 bases and J shed 2 bases, with 16 bases lying between them. CDR3 protein: CARKTGHGQETQYF. The CDR3, as DNA: TGTGCCAGAAAAACAGGCCACGGGCAAGAGACCCAGTACTTC.

The gene calls are TRBV7-3 and TRBJ2-5; 8 nucleotides agree with TRBD2. With 5 bases clipped from V and 5 bases from J, the junction kept 13 bases outside the gene matches. The CDR3 is 16 residues long. Per the germline V gene, CDR1 is SGHTA and CDR2 is FQGTGA. The CDR3 bases are TGTGCCAGCAGCCTCAGCGGGGGAGCCTTCTGGGAGACCCAGTACTTC. Its translation: CASSLSGGAFWETQYF.

The rearrangement uses TRBV5-4 and TRBJ1-1; D uncertain. The germline gives CDR1 SGHNT, CDR2 YYREEE (reference sequence). Between the trimmed V and J ends, which lost 4 bases and 0 bases, there was a span of 7 bases. The CDR3 loop spans 13 amino acids. The CDR3 DNA sequence: TGTGCCAGCAGCCCGCACATGAACACTGAAGCTTTCTTT. This codes for CASSPHMNTEAFF.

This chain uses TRBV7-3 with TRBJ2-1; D is unclear. With 2 bases removed from V and 5 bases from J, the gap between germline ends came to 10 bases. The germline V gene has CDR1 SGHTA and CDR2 FQGTGA. The CDR3 runs to 14 residues. CDR3 amino acids: CASSLPAGDNEQFF. CDR3 coding DNA: TGTGCCAGCAGCTTACCCGCAGGAGACAATGAGCAGTTCTTC. Filled out from reference TRBV7-3 and TRBJ2-1, the complete variable domain reads GAGVSQTPSNKVTEKGKYVELRCDPISGHTALYWYRQSLGQGPEFLIYFQGTGAADDSGLPNDRFFAVRPEGSVSTLKIQRTERGDSAVYLCASSLPAGDNEQFFGPGTRLTVL.

The chain has TRBV30 and TRBJ1-4, with D possibly matching TRBD1 (5 bases). Germline V gives CDR1 GTSNPN, CDR2 SVGIG (reference sequence). This CDR3 is built from 14 residues. The V end was cut by 0 bases, the J end by 7 bases, with 12 bases between. CDR3 sequence reads: CAWSVAGDPEKLFF. The CDR3 DNA reads as TGTGCCTGGAGTGTAGCGGGGGACCCTGAAAAACTGTTTTTT.